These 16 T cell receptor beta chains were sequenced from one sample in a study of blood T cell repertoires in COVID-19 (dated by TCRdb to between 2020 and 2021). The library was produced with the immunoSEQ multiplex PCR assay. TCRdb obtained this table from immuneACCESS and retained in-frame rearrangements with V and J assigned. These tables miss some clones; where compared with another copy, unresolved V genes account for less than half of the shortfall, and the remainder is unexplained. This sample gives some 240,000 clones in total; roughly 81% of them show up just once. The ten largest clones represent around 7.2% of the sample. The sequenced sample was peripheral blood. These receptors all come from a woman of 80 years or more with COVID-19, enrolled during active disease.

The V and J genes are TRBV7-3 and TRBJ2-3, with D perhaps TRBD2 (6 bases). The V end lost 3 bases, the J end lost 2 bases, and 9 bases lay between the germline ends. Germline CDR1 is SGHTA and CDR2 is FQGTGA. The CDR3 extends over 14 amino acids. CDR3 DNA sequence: TGTGCCAGCAGCTTCGGGGGATACACAGATACGCAGTATTTT. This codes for CASSFGGYTDTQYF.

CDR3 DNA sequence: TGCGCCAGCAGTGTCCCCCCACTCCAAGAGACCCAGTACTTC. It encodes CASSVPPLQETQYF. V is TRBV5-1 and J is TRBJ2-5, with D unclear. Trimming removed 5 bases from V and 1 base from J, with 12 bases in between. Germline V lookup: CDR1 SGHRS, CDR2 YFSETQ. The CDR3 contains 14 residues.

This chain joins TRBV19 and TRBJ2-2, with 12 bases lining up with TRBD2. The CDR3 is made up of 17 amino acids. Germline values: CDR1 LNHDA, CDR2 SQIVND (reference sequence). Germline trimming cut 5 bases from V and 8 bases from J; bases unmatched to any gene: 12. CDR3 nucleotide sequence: TGTGCCAGTAGTTTCTCCTCGACTAGCGGGGGCCGGGGGGAGCTGTTTTTT. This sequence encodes CASSFSSTSGGRGELFF.

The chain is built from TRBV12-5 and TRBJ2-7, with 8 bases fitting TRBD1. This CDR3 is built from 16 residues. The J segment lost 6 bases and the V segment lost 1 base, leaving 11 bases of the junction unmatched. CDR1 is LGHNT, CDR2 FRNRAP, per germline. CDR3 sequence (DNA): TGTGCTAGTGGTTTGGGGGCGACAGGGGCTTTCAGCGAGCAGTACTTC. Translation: CASGLGATGAFSEQYF.

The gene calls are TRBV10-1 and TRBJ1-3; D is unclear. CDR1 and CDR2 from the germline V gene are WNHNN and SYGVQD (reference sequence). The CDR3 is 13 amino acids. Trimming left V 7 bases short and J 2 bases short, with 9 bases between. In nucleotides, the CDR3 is TGCGCCAGCACCGACAATCCTGGAAACACCATATATTTT. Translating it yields CASTDNPGNTIYF.

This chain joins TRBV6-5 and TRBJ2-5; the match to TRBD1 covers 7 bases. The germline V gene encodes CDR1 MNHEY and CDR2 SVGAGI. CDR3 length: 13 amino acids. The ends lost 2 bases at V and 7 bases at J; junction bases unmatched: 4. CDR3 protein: CASSYAAGGTQYF. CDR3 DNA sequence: TGTGCCAGCAGTTACGCGGCAGGGGGGACCCAGTACTTC.

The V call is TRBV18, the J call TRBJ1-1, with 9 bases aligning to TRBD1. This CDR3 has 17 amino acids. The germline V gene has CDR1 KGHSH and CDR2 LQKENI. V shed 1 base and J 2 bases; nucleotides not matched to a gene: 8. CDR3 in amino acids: CASSPRGTGSDNTEAFF. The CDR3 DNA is TGTGCCAGCTCACCACGGGGGACAGGGAGCGACAACACTGAAGCTTTCTTT.

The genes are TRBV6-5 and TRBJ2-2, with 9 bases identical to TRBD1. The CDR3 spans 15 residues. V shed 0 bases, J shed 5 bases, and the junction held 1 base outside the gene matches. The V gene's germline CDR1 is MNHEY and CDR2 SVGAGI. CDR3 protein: CASSYSGTGTGELFF. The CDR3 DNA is TGTGCCAGCAGTTACTCCGGGACAGGGACCGGGGAGCTGTTTTTT.

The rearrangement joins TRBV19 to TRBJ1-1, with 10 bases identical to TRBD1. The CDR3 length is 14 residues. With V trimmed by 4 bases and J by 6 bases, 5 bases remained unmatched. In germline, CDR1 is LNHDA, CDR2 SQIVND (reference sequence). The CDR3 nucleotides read TGTGCCAGTAGTAGGGGACAGGGGTTCGCTGAAGCTTTCTTT. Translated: CASSRGQGFAEAFF.

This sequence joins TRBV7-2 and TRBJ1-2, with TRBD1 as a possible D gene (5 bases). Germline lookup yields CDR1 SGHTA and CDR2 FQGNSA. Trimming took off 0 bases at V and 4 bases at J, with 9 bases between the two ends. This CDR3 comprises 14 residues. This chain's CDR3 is CASSLAGQSYGYTF. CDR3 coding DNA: TGTGCCAGCAGCTTAGCGGGGCAGTCCTATGGCTACACCTTC.

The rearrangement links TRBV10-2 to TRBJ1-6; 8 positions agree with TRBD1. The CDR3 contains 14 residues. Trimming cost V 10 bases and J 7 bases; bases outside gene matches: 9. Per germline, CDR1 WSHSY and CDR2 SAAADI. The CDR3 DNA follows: TGCGCCACCAGGGCCGGGACAGGAAATTCACCCCTCCACTTT. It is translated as CATRAGTGNSPLHF.

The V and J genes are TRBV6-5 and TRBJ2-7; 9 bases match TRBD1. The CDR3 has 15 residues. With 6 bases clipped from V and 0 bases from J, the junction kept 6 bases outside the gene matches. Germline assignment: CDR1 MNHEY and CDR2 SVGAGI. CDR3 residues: CASRMGTGFSYEQYF. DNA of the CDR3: TGTGCCAGCAGGATGGGGACAGGGTTCTCCTACGAGCAGTACTTC.

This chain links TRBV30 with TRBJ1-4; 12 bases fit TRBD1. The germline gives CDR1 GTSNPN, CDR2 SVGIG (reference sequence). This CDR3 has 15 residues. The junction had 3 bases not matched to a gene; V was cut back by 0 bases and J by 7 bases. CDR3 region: CAWSVGTGGSEKLFF. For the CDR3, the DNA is TGTGCCTGGAGTGTAGGGACAGGGGGCAGTGAAAAACTGTTTTTT.

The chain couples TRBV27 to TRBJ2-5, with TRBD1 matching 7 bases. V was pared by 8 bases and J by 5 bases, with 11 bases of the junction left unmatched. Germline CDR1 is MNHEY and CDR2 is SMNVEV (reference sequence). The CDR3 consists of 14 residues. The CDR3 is CASGRGQPPETQYF. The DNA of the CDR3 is TGTGCCAGCGGAAGGGGACAGCCGCCCGAGACCCAGTACTTC.

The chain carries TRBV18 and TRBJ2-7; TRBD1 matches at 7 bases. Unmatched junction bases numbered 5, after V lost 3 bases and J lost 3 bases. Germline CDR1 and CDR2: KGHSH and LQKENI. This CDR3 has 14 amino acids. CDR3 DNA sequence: TGTGCCAGCTCACCCGGGACAGTAAACTACGAGCAGTACTTC. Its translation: CASSPGTVNYEQYF.

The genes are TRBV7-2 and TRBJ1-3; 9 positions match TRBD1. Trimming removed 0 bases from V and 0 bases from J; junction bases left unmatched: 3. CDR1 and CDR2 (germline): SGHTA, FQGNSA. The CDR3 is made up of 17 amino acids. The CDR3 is CASSLAATGGSGNTIYF. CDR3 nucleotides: TGTGCCAGCAGCTTAGCGGCGACAGGGGGCTCTGGAAACACCATATATTTT.